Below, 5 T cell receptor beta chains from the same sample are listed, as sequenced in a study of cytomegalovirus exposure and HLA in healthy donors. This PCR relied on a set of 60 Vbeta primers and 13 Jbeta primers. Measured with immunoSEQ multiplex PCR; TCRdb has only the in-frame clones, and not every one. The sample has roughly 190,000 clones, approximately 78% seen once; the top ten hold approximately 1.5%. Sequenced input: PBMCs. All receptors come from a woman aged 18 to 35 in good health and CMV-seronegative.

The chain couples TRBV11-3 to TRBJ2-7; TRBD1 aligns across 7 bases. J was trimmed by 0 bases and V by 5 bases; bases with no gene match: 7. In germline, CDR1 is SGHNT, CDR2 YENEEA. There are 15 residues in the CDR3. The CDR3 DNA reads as TGTGCCAGCAGCCAAGGGGACAGAAGCTCCTACGAGCAGTACTTC. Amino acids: CASSQGDRSSYEQYF. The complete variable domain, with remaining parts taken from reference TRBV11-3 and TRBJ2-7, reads EAGVVQSPRYKIIEKKQPVAFWCNPISGHNTLYWYLQNLGQGPELLIRYENEEAVDDSQLPKDRFSAERLKGVDSTLKIQPAELGDSAVYLCASSQGDRSSYEQYFGPGTRLTVT.

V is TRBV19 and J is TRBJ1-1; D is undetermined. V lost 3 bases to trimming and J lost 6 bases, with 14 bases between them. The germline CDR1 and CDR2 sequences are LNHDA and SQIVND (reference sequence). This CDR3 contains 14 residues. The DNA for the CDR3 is TGTGCCAGTAGTATCAGTGCGTGGGGAGCTGAAGCTTTCTTT. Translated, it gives CASSISAWGAEAFF.

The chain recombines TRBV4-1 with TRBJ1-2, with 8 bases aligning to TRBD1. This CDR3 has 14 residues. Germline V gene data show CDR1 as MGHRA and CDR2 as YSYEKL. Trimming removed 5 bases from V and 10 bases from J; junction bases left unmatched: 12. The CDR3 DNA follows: TGCGCCAGCAGCTCCCGACAGGGGTCAGTCGACTACACCTTC. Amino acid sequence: CASSSRQGSVDYTF.

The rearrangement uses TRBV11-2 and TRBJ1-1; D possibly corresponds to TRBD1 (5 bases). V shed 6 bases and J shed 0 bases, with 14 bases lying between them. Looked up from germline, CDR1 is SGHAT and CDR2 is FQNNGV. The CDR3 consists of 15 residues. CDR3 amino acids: CASSNLQGMNTEAFF. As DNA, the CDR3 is TGTGCCAGCAGTAATTTGCAGGGTATGAACACTGAAGCTTTCTTT.

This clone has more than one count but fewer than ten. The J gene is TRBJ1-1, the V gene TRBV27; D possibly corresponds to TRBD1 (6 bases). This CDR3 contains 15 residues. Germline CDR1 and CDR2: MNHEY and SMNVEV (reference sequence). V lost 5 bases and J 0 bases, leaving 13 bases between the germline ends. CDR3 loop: CASSLQTGLNTEAFF. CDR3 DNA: TGTGCCAGCAGTCTCCAGACAGGACTGAACACTGAAGCTTTCTTT.